The rows below give T cell receptor beta chains drawn from one sample of a study of lymphopenia after photon versus proton radiotherapy. Clones were read by immunoSEQ multiplex PCR, and TCRdb kept only the in-frame ones, dropping some. The sample carries tens of thousands of clones, roughly 84% recorded once. The sample in question was peripheral blood, obtained from a patient treated with proton-based radiotherapy. Receptors originate from a woman aged 70-85 years with pancreatic cancer. Each CDR3 is given with its conserved first and last residue. Only part of the rows carry a size: once, few, many, or a class if the clone is expanded.

clone_size v_call cdr3_aa
NA TRBV20-1 CSASISYEQYF
NA TRBV15 CATSRILAGTYEQYF
NA TRBV6-4 CASNLSLRDQAIPEQYF
few TRBV5-4 CASSPSGSSTDTQYF
NA TRBV28 CASSRGGRLQAFF
NA TRBV5-8 CASSLGQGTNEKLFF
NA TRBV6-6 CASSYSPDPSYEQYF
NA TRBV19 CASRGDSSNQPQHF
NA TRBV9 CASSVTGTGQGNTIYF
NA TRBV5-4 CASSLPDSNTEAFF
few TRBV7-9 CASSSNPTGGYTF
NA TRBV5-1 CASSFGTGEREELFF
few TRBV10-3 CAISETQDRLSTRGAFF
NA TRBV9 CASSVVREGGEQYF
NA TRBV15 CATSRDPRGTQETQYF
NA TRBV9 CASSVGQTNEKLFF
NA TRBV29-1 CSVGSSYEQYF
few TRBV5-1 CASSLASGQRFGTDTQYF